What follows are 27 T cell receptor beta chains derived from one specimen sequenced in a study of blood T cells in healthy people across ages. The second PCR ran about 6 to 11 cycles with a sample-barcoded 5' primer and J-beta primers. TCRdb called the 5' RACE reads again in MiXCR, with one record for every CDR3 protein. The repertoire holds roughly 730,000 distinct CDR3 sequences, about 56% seen once, with more than 25% in the top ten. The sequenced sample was blood. Receptor source: a man in his forties or fifties in good health.

There are a few counts of this clonotype. For the CDR3, the DNA is TGTGCCACCAGCAGAGCGGCCGGGAACGAGCAGTACTTC. Translating it yields CATSRAAGNEQYF. This chain links TRBV15 with TRBJ2-7; possible D gene TRBD2, 5 bases. CDR3 length: 13 amino acids. V lost 1 base and J 5 bases, leaving 9 bases between the germline ends. Germline V gene lookup returns CDR1 LNHNV and CDR2 YYDKDF (reference sequence). Based on the CDR3 plus reference TRBV15 and TRBJ2-7, the full variable domain is DAMVIQNPRYQVTQFGKPVTLSCSQTLNHNVMYWYQQKSSQAPKLLFHYYDKDFNNEADTPDNFQSRRPNTSFCFLDIRSPGLGDTAMYLCATSRAAGNEQYFGPGTRLTVT.

This clonotype has more than one count but fewer than ten. The V gene is TRBV20-1, the J gene TRBJ1-5; D may be TRBD1 (5 bases). Trimming took off 0 bases at V and 4 bases at J, with 10 bases between the two ends. CDR3 length: 14 residues. Germline V gene lookup returns CDR1 DFQATT and CDR2 SNEGSKA (reference sequence). DNA for the CDR3: TGCAGTGCTAGAGAGGGAGGGGTGAATCAGCCCCAGCATTTT. This sequence encodes CSAREGGVNQPQHF.

The gene calls are TRBV7-3 and TRBJ2-1, with D tentatively TRBD1 (5 bases). The CDR3 runs to 17 residues. CDR1 is SGHTA, CDR2 FQGTGA, per germline. V was clipped by 5 bases and J by 7 bases, with 24 bases between them. CDR3 DNA sequence: TGTGCCAGCAGCCAAGGTTTTGGGGCCCTAGGTTATAATGAGCAGTTCTTC. Encoded protein: CASSQGFGALGYNEQFF. The full variable domain, its missing parts supplied by reference TRBV7-3 and TRBJ2-1, is GAGVSQTPSNKVTEKGKYVELRCDPISGHTALYWYRQSLGQGPEFLIYFQGTGAADDSGLPNDRFFAVRPEGSVSTLKIQRTERGDSAVYLCASSQGFGALGYNEQFFGPGTRLTVL.

The chain combines TRBV20-1 with TRBJ2-7; 7 bases are a match to TRBD1. Trimming at V came to 3 bases and at J to 6 bases, leaving 14 bases not matched to a gene. The CDR3 runs to 15 residues. Germline V gene sequence: CDR1 DFQATT, CDR2 SNEGSKA (reference sequence). CDR3 amino acids: CSASDIGPRDSEQYF. In DNA form, the CDR3 reads TGCAGTGCTAGCGACATCGGGCCTCGGGACAGCGAGCAGTACTTC.

The CDR3 reads CSANPGTADYEQYF. Here the CDR3 DNA reads TGCAGTGCTAACCCCGGGACAGCCGATTACGAGCAGTACTTC. This sequence joins TRBV20-1 and TRBJ2-7; 7 nucleotides match TRBD1. Germline assignment: CDR1 DFQATT and CDR2 SNEGSKA (reference sequence). The CDR3 has 14 residues. The V gene end was trimmed by 4 bases and the J gene end by 4 bases; junction bases not matched to a gene: 10.

The DNA for the CDR3 is TGTGCCAGCAGCTTAGAAGGCGACGGGGAGCTGTTTTTT. Residues: CASSLEGDGELFF. The genes are TRBV7-2 and TRBJ2-2, with D hard to call. The CDR3 consists of 13 residues. Trimming removed 1 base from V and 7 bases from J, with 7 bases in between. The V gene's germline CDR1 is SGHTA and CDR2 FQGNSA.

The chain carries TRBV5-5 and TRBJ2-5; D gene ambiguous. CDR1 and CDR2 (germline): SGHKS, YYEKEE (reference sequence). This CDR3 comprises 12 residues. Trimming removed 0 bases at V and 11 bases at J, with 11 bases between. DNA for the CDR3: TGTGCCAGCAGCTTGGGTCAGCTTGGGCAGTACTTC. Its translation: CASSLGQLGQYF.

The gene calls are TRBV4-3 and TRBJ1-2; 7 positions agree with TRBD1. The CDR3 is 13 residues long. The germline V gene encodes CDR1 LGHNA and CDR2 YSLEER. J lost 5 bases, V lost 4 bases, and 4 bases had no gene match. DNA for the CDR3: TGCGCCAGCAGCCCTTGGACAGGTTATGGCTACACCTTC. Amino acids: CASSPWTGYGYTF.

The table lists this clonotype with a few counts. This rearrangement joins TRBV9 to TRBJ2-3; 11 positions agree with TRBD2. Germline V CDR1 and CDR2: SGDLS, YYNGEE. The CDR3 has 16 amino acids. The V gene end was trimmed by 2 bases and the J gene end by 3 bases; junction bases not matched to a gene: 5. In nucleotides, the CDR3 is TGTGCCAGCAGCGTTAGCGGGAGGGTACGTACAGATACGCAGTATTTT. This codes for CASSVSGRVRTDTQYF.

In this sample, this clonotype turned up a few times. The chain combines TRBV7-9 with TRBJ2-4; D may be TRBD1 (6 bases). CDR3 length equals 14 residues. CDR1 and CDR2 (germline): SEHNR, FQNEAQ (reference sequence). V lost 5 bases and J 10 bases, leaving 18 bases between the germline ends. The CDR3 sequence is CASSPGVQYEIQYF. In DNA form, the CDR3 reads TGTGCCAGCAGCCCAGGGGTGCAGTATGAGATTCAGTACTTC.

This chain joins TRBV24-1 and TRBJ2-1, with 11 bases aligning to TRBD1. This CDR3 is built from 16 residues. The germline CDR1 and CDR2 sequences are KGHDR and SFDVKD. The junction had 7 bases not matched to a gene; V was cut back by 3 bases and J by 7 bases. In nucleotides, the CDR3 is TGTGCCACCAGTGATCCCGGACAGGGGGCATTTAATGAGCAGTTCTTC. It yields the protein CATSDPGQGAFNEQFF.

V and J are TRBV6-2 or TRBV6-3 and TRBJ2-7, with TRBD2 matching 7 bases. V lost 8 bases to trimming and J lost 7 bases; unmatched junction nucleotides: 14. The CDR3 is 14 residues long. Looked up from germline, CDR1 is MNHEY and CDR2 is SVGEGT. CDR3 amino acids: CASHGGGSYNEQYF. The CDR3 DNA is TGTGCCAGCCATGGCGGGGGTTCCTACAATGAGCAGTACTTC.

This clonotype came up a few times. The chain is built from TRBV7-3 and TRBJ2-7; perhaps D is TRBD1 or TRBD2 (5 bases each). The CDR3 is made up of 13 amino acids. V lost 5 bases, J lost 4 bases, and 12 bases lay in between. The germline gives CDR1 SGHTA, CDR2 FQGTGA. CDR3 sequence: CASSEGRRYEQYF. The CDR3 DNA is TGTGCCAGCAGCGAGGGACGGAGGTACGAGCAGTACTTC.

The chain carries TRBV2 and TRBJ2-7, with a possible D match to TRBD2 (6 bases). The length of the CDR3 is 13 residues. Trimming took off 6 bases at V and 4 bases at J, with 13 bases between the two ends. The germline gives CDR1 SNHLY, CDR2 FYNNEI. CDR3 nucleotide sequence: TGTGCCAGCAGCGACCCCGGGAGATACGAGCAGTACTTC. Residues: CASSDPGRYEQYF.

V is TRBV20-1 and J is TRBJ2-3; 8 positions match TRBD2. Trimming removed 1 base from V and 4 bases from J; junction bases left unmatched: 7. The CDR3 consists of 15 residues. Germline V gives CDR1 DFQATT, CDR2 SNEGSKA (reference sequence). Here the CDR3 DNA reads TGCAGTGCTAGAGCTAGGACTAGCCTCGCAGATACGCAGTATTTT. Encoded protein: CSARARTSLADTQYF.

The chain uses TRBV10-3 and TRBJ1-5, with D uncertain. The CDR3 covers 14 residues. Germline V gene lookup returns CDR1 ENHRY and CDR2 SYGVKD. V lost 0 bases and J lost 6, with 9 bases in between. The CDR3 loop reads CAISESVESQPQHF. CDR3 bases: TGTGCCATCAGTGAGTCGGTTGAGAGTCAGCCCCAGCATTTT.

The J gene is TRBJ2-4, the V gene TRBV20-1, with no clear D. V lost 0 bases to trimming and J lost 0 bases, with 15 bases between them. CDR1 and CDR2 from the germline V gene are DFQATT and SNEGSKA (reference sequence). The CDR3 covers 17 residues. The CDR3 here is CSARDVALTLAKNIQYF. Written as DNA, the CDR3 is TGCAGTGCTAGAGATGTGGCTCTAACCTTAGCCAAAAACATTCAGTACTTC.

This clonotype has a handful of counts. The chain employs TRBV15 and TRBJ2-5, with 11 bases matching TRBD2. From germline, CDR1 is LNHNV and CDR2 YYDKDF (reference sequence). The CDR3 is 17 amino acids. V shed 3 bases and J 5 bases; nucleotides not matched to a gene: 11. The CDR3 loop is CATSSVAGGFRRETQYF. In DNA form, the CDR3 reads TGTGCCACCAGCAGTGTAGCGGGAGGGTTTCGGAGGGAGACCCAGTACTTC.

Only one count was recorded for this clonotype. This chain connects TRBV24-1 to TRBJ2-7; 9 nucleotides align to TRBD1. The J call may be wrong; the DNA end is better matched by TRBJ2-5. Germline V gene data show CDR1 as KGHDR and CDR2 as SFDVKD. CDR3 size: 16 residues. The CDR3 DNA is TGTGCCACCAGTGATGGGAGACAGGGGGTCACAGAGACCCAGTACTTC. Translated: CATSDGRQGVTETQYF.

The gene calls are TRBV4-3 and TRBJ1-6, with no clear D. Germline-derived CDR1 and CDR2 are LGHNA and YSLEER. Trimming cost V 2 bases and J 7 bases, with 9 bases left between them. The CDR3 loop spans 14 amino acids. CDR3: CASSQMGGNSPLHF. The CDR3, as DNA: TGCGCCAGCAGCCAAATGGGCGGGAATTCACCCCTCCACTTT.

This clonotype was seen a few times. The chain combines TRBV25-1 with TRBJ2-5, with a tentative D call TRBD2 (6 bases). CDR3 length: 15 amino acids. Germline assignment: CDR1 MGHDK and CDR2 SYGVNS. Trimming took 3 bases from V and 0 from J, leaving 11 bases between them. The CDR3 is CASSDRDWYQETQYF. The CDR3 region has the DNA TGTGCCAGCAGTGACAGGGACTGGTACCAAGAGACCCAGTACTTC.

This clonotype has just a few counts. This chain joins TRBV29-1 and TRBJ2-7, with D uncertain. This CDR3 spans 12 amino acids. CDR1 and CDR2 from the germline V gene are SQVTM and ANQGSEA. With 1 base removed from V and 3 bases from J, the gap between germline ends came to 7 bases. The CDR3 DNA sequence: TGCAGCGTTGAAGGGCCAGACTACGAGCAGTACTTC. It translates to CSVEGPDYEQYF.

J is TRBJ1-2 and V is TRBV20-1; 8 bases line up with TRBD1. V lost 3 bases, J lost 4 bases, and 4 bases stayed unmatched. Germline V gives CDR1 DFQATT, CDR2 SNEGSKA (reference sequence). This CDR3 region has 13 residues. CDR3 residues: CSARADRGYGYTF. The CDR3 DNA reads TGCAGTGCTAGGGCAGACAGGGGCTATGGCTACACCTTC.

The chain links TRBV24-1 to TRBJ2-2; D not certain. Trimming cost V 0 bases and J 6 bases, with 7 bases left between them. The germline CDR1 and CDR2 sequences are KGHDR and SFDVKD. CDR3 length: 14 amino acids. CDR3: CATSDLWVPGELFF. CDR3 sequence (DNA): TGTGCCACCAGTGATTTGTGGGTCCCCGGGGAGCTGTTTTTT.

This clonotype turned up a few times. V is TRBV7-2 and J is TRBJ2-5; 14 nucleotides align to TRBD2. Germline CDR1 reads SGHTA; CDR2 reads FQGNSA. V was pared by 5 bases and J by 4 bases, with 6 bases of the junction left unmatched. This CDR3 has 16 residues. CDR3 DNA: TGTGCCAGCAGCCGGGGACTAGCGGGAGAGGGAGAGACCCAGTACTTC. It codes for CASSRGLAGEGETQYF.

The CDR3 DNA follows: TGTGCCACCAGCCCGGGACAGGGGGCCTATGGCTACACCTTC. Translating it yields CATSPGQGAYGYTF. The chain combines TRBV15 with TRBJ1-2; the match to TRBD1 covers 12 bases. V lost 5 bases and J lost 4; bases outside the gene matches: 2. Germline CDR1 LNHNV, CDR2 YYDKDF (reference sequence). This CDR3 comprises 14 residues. The full variable domain, its missing parts supplied by reference TRBV15 and TRBJ1-2, is DAMVIQNPRYQVTQFGKPVTLSCSQTLNHNVMYWYQQKSSQAPKLLFHYYDKDFNNEADTPDNFQSRRPNTSFCFLDIRSPGLGDTAMYLCATSPGQGAYGYTFGSGTRLTVV.

Details on this clonotype: An end of the junction differs from the germline gene, which may be a read error. The chain couples TRBV4-3 to TRBJ2-3, with a tentative D call TRBD2 (6 bases). The CDR3 extends over 15 amino acids. Per germline, CDR1 LGHNA and CDR2 YSLEER. The DNA for the CDR3 is TGCGCCAGCAGCCAAGGTCTAGCGTCCACAGATGCGCAGTATTTT. Translating it yields CASSQGLASTDAQYF.